Below are 30 T cell receptor beta chains sequenced from a single sample in a study of blood T cell repertoires in COVID-19. Generated by immunoSEQ multiplex PCR, the TCRdb table keeps only in-frame clones and is missing some. The profile covers some 64,000 clones, with roughly two thirds appearing a single time and roughly 49% taken by the ten largest. The sequenced material came from PBMCs or T cells enriched from blood (not recorded which). The origin of the receptors is a woman aged 55-70 years who had been exposed to COVID-19.

This clone came up once. The chain links TRBV30 to TRBJ2-1, with 8 bases aligning to TRBD1. Losses at the gene ends were 0 bases for V and 2 bases for J; bases not matched to a gene: 9. The CDR3 totals 17 residues. Germline-derived CDR1 and CDR2 are GTSNPN and SVGIG (reference sequence). CDR3 sequence (DNA): TGTGCCTGGAGTGTATTTCTCAGGGGGCTGACCTACAATGAGCAGTTCTTC. Protein: CAWSVFLRGLTYNEQFF.

This rearrangement joins TRBV5-1 to TRBJ2-3, with no clear D. Germline values: CDR1 SGHRS, CDR2 YFSETQ. Trimming shortened V by 3 bases and J by 4 bases, and 9 bases separated the two germline ends. The CDR3 spans 13 residues. The CDR3 bases are TGCGCCAGCAGCTCCCCCCGGGCAGATACGCAGTATTTT. This sequence encodes CASSSPRADTQYF.

With regard to this clone: At one end, the junction sequence differs from germline, possibly due to a read error. The chain is built from TRBV3-1 (or the pseudogene TRBV3-2) and TRBJ2-4, with a weak D call TRBD2 (6 bases). CDR3 length: 15 amino acids. Germline V gives CDR1 LGHDT, CDR2 YNNKEL (reference sequence). CDR3 residues: CASSQSPGGFSPPHF. The CDR3 nucleotides are TGTGCCAGCAGCCAATCGCCTGGAGGGTTTTCGCCCCCCCACTTC.

This clone occurred a few times. The gene calls are TRBV11-3 and TRBJ2-4, with D hard to call. Germline CDR1 reads SGHNT; CDR2 reads YENEEA. The V end lost 0 bases, the J end lost 7 bases, and 7 bases lay between the germline ends. The CDR3 is made up of 13 amino acids. The CDR3 loop is CASSLDEMNIQYF. In DNA form, the CDR3 reads TGTGCCAGCAGCTTAGACGAGATGAACATTCAGTACTTC.

This clone was recorded at least ten times. The gene calls are TRBV28 and TRBJ1-5; no firm D call. The CDR3 loop spans 15 amino acids. Trimming pared 1 base from V and 7 bases from J, leaving 14 bases between. CDR1 and CDR2 (germline): MDHEN, SYDVKM. The CDR3 DNA is TGTGCCAGCAGTTTATTTTTAGGAGGCCGGCAGCCCCAGCATTTT. Protein sequence: CASSLFLGGRQPQHF.

In this sample, this clone turned up a few times. The V call is TRBV19, the J call TRBJ2-2, with D uncertain. V shed 4 bases and J shed 0 bases, with 6 bases lying between them. This CDR3 contains 14 residues. Germline CDR1 reads LNHDA; CDR2 reads SQIVND (reference sequence). This CDR3 is CASSSLANTGELFF. The CDR3 DNA is TGTGCCAGTAGTAGTTTAGCGAACACCGGGGAGCTGTTTTTT.

This sequence joins TRBV15 and TRBJ2-7, with D possibly being TRBD1 (6 bases). The CDR3 totals 14 residues. Trimming removed 1 base at V and 7 bases at J, with 14 bases between. Germline CDR1 LNHNV, CDR2 YYDKDF (reference sequence). CDR3 nucleotides: TGTGCCACCAGCAGAGGGACAGTCCCGGATGAGCAGTACTTC. It yields the protein CATSRGTVPDEQYF.

CDR3 in amino acids: CAIGGGNQPQHF. As DNA, the CDR3 is TGTGCCATCGGCGGAGGGAATCAGCCCCAGCATTTT. This chain connects TRBV24-1 to TRBJ1-5; D is unresolved. V was cut by 11 bases and J by 4 bases, with 11 bases left in between. The length of the CDR3 is 12 residues. Germline-derived CDR1 and CDR2 are KGHDR and SFDVKD.

V usage is TRBV9 and J usage is TRBJ2-5; D is perhaps TRBD2 (7 bases). CDR3 size: 14 residues. Trimming left V 4 bases short and J 5 bases short, with 15 bases between. CDR1 and CDR2 (germline): SGDLS, YYNGEE. CDR3 loop: CASSSSGGRETQYF. CDR3 coding DNA: TGTGCCAGCAGCTCCTCGGGGGGCCGGGAGACCCAGTACTTC.

V and J are TRBV25-1 and TRBJ2-2; D perhaps matches TRBD1 (6 bases). The CDR3 has 15 residues. Trimming took 4 bases from V and 1 from J, leaving 10 bases between them. Germline-derived CDR1 and CDR2 are MGHDK and SYGVNS. The CDR3 DNA sequence: TGTGCCAGCAGTGCGGGACACCGGAACACCGGGGAGCTGTTTTTT. Translation gives CASSAGHRNTGELFF.

This rearrangement joins TRBV6-2 or TRBV6-3 to TRBJ2-1, with TRBD2 matching 12 bases. V shed 2 bases and J 7 bases; nucleotides not matched to a gene: 9. The germline V gene has CDR1 MNHEY and CDR2 SVGEGT. The CDR3 has 17 amino acids. The CDR3 spells CASSYLTPTSGRNEQFF. In DNA, the CDR3 is TGTGCCAGCAGTTACCTTACCCCGACTAGCGGGAGAAATGAGCAGTTCTTC.

This clone has a single count. The rearrangement links TRBV5-6 to TRBJ1-3; D ambiguous. Trimming took off 0 bases at V and 2 bases at J, with 12 bases between the two ends. Germline lookup yields CDR1 SGHDT and CDR2 YYEEEE. The CDR3 is 16 amino acids. The CDR3: CASSLGHLSTGNTIYF. The CDR3 nucleotides are TGTGCCAGCAGCTTGGGACACTTGTCCACTGGAAACACCATATATTTT. Looking up the rest from reference TRBV5-6 and TRBJ1-3 gives the full variable domain: DAGVTQSPTHLIKTRGQQVTLRCSPKSGHDTVSWYQQALGQGPQFIFQYYEEEERQRGNFPDRFSGHQFPNYSSELNVNALLLGDSALYLCASSLGHLSTGNTIYFGEGSWLTVV.

The chain recombines TRBV7-8 with TRBJ1-1; unclear D gene. CDR3 length: 13 amino acids. The V and J ends lost 2 bases and 11 bases respectively, with 15 bases between them. CDR1 SGHVS and CDR2 FQNEAQ come from the germline V gene. The CDR3 DNA reads TGTGCCAGCAGCTTACGGCTACCCGCGGAGGCTTTCTTT. This sequence encodes CASSLRLPAEAFF.

The rearrangement uses TRBV27 and TRBJ2-7; TRBD2 matches at 10 bases. The CDR3 runs 20 residues. The junction had 14 bases not matched to a gene; V was cut back by 0 bases and J by 0 bases. Germline CDR1 and CDR2: MNHEY and SMNVEV (reference sequence). The CDR3 reads CASSLSPGLFLAGGSYEQYF. The CDR3, as DNA: TGTGCCAGCAGTTTATCTCCGGGACTTTTTTTAGCGGGAGGCTCCTACGAGCAGTACTTC.

This chain uses TRBV30 with TRBJ1-2; D gene unclear. Per the germline V gene, CDR1 is GTSNPN and CDR2 is SVGIG (reference sequence). Trimming took 0 bases from V and 2 from J, leaving 4 bases between them. This CDR3 is built from 12 residues. The CDR3 region has the DNA TGTGCCTGGAGTGTACAAAACTATGGCTACACCTTC. Its translation is CAWSVQNYGYTF.

The chain uses TRBV11-2 and TRBJ2-1; possible D gene TRBD2, 6 bases. CDR3 length equals 12 residues. Trimming took off 3 bases at V and 13 bases at J, with 13 bases between the two ends. Germline V gives CDR1 SGHAT, CDR2 FQNNGV. This chain's CDR3 is CASSFLRDSQFF. CDR3 coding DNA: TGTGCCAGCAGCTTCCTACGGGACTCTCAGTTCTTC.

The chain has TRBV7-8 and TRBJ2-7, with TRBD1 identical over 9 bases. The CDR3 is 15 amino acids. V gave up 5 bases and J gave up 4 bases; unmatched junction bases: 9. The germline V gene encodes CDR1 SGHVS and CDR2 FQNEAQ. The DNA of the CDR3 is TGTGCCAGCAGCCATGGACAGGGGCACCAATACGAGCAGTACTTC. It codes for CASSHGQGHQYEQYF.

CDR3 sequence (DNA): TGCGCCAGCAGCTTGGTAACCGGAGGGTGGGGTTCCGAAGCTTTCTTT. Residues: CASSLVTGGWGSEAFF. This chain connects TRBV5-1 to TRBJ1-1; D is ambiguous. Germline assignment: CDR1 SGHRS and CDR2 YFSETQ. The CDR3 is 16 residues long. Trimming took 0 bases from V and 8 from J, leaving 20 bases between them.

The chain recombines TRBV5-4 with TRBJ2-4; 12 nucleotides align to TRBD2. The ends lost 4 bases at V and 4 bases at J; junction bases unmatched: 6. This CDR3 contains 16 residues. The germline CDR1 and CDR2 sequences are SGHNT and YYREEE (reference sequence). CDR3: CASSPGTSGPKNIQYF. The CDR3 nucleotides read TGTGCCAGCAGCCCAGGGACTAGCGGGCCTAAAAACATTCAGTACTTC.

V gene TRBV2 combines with J gene TRBJ1-1; 7 nucleotides agree with TRBD1. Per germline, CDR1 SNHLY and CDR2 FYNNEI. Trimming cost V 7 bases and J 2 bases; bases outside gene matches: 7. This CDR3 comprises 14 residues. The CDR3 loop reads CASNPDRLNTEAFF. The CDR3 region has the DNA TGTGCCAGCAACCCGGACAGGCTAAACACTGAAGCTTTCTTT. Full variable domain (remainder filled in from reference TRBV2 and TRBJ1-1): EPEVTQTPSHQVTQMGQEVILRCVPISNHLYFYWYRQILGQKVEFLVSFYNNEISEKSEIFDDQFSVERPDGSNFTLKIRSTKLEDSAMYFCASNPDRLNTEAFFGQGTRLTVV.

The chain uses TRBV29-1 and TRBJ2-1; 13 nucleotides line up with TRBD2. In germline, CDR1 is SQVTM, CDR2 ANQGSEA. The CDR3 contains 18 residues. V lost 7 bases, J lost 0 bases, and 12 bases stayed unmatched. The CDR3 DNA is TGCAGCGCAGGACTAGCGGGAGATACCTGGGGCTCCTACAATGAGCAGTTCTTC. This codes for CSAGLAGDTWGSYNEQFF.

The chain couples TRBV24-1 to TRBJ1-2, with D tentatively TRBD1 (6 bases). The V gene's germline CDR1 is KGHDR and CDR2 SFDVKD. Trimming removed 4 bases from V and 1 base from J, with 9 bases in between. The CDR3 consists of 14 residues. This CDR3 reads CATSEARGNYGYTF. DNA for the CDR3: TGTGCCACCAGTGAGGCCAGGGGTAACTATGGCTACACCTTC.

V usage is TRBV19 and J usage is TRBJ1-2; no definite D call. Per the germline V gene, CDR1 is LNHDA and CDR2 is SQIVND (reference sequence). The length of the CDR3 is 16 residues. Trimming took off 2 bases at V and 2 bases at J, with 15 bases between the two ends. In DNA, the CDR3 is TGTGCCAGTAGTATATCATCGGGGTCGGGGAACTATGGCTACACCTTC. Translating gives CASSISSGSGNYGYTF.

There are many counts of this clone. The CDR3 region has the DNA TGTGCCAGCAGTGAAGCGCTTGGAGGAGCGGGAAACACCATATATTTT. It specifies CASSEALGGAGNTIYF. The rearrangement joins TRBV6-1 to TRBJ1-3; D is unclear. The CDR3 runs to 16 residues. V gave up 0 bases and J gave up 4 bases, with 13 bases separating them. Germline loops: CDR1 MNHNS, CDR2 SASEGT.

The DNA for the CDR3 is TGTGCCAGTAGTAAAGTGGGCCCGACAGGGGGCTCGAGCGGGGAGCAGTACTTC. Translation gives CASSKVGPTGGSSGEQYF. The chain couples TRBV19 to TRBJ2-7; 10 nucleotides align to TRBD1. Germline V gene lookup returns CDR1 LNHDA and CDR2 SQIVND (reference sequence). The CDR3 runs 18 residues. V was pared by 4 bases and J by 7 bases, with 19 bases of the junction left unmatched.

The chain carries TRBV4-1 and TRBJ2-5; D is unresolved. The CDR3 spans 13 residues. The V and J ends lost 3 bases and 3 bases respectively, with 8 bases between them. Germline CDR1 reads MGHRA; CDR2 reads YSYEKL. The CDR3 DNA is TGCGCCAGCAGCCATTCGAGTGAAGAGACCCAGTACTTC. Its protein product is CASSHSSEETQYF.

This clone showed up just a few times. The chain couples TRBV6-4 to TRBJ2-1; D gene unclear. The CDR3 has 11 amino acids. Deletions cut 2 bases from V and 13 bases from J, with 9 bases between. Germline-derived CDR1 and CDR2 are MRHNA and SNTAGT. The CDR3 protein is CASSDGPAQFF. In nucleotides, the CDR3 is TGTGCCAGCAGTGACGGGCCAGCTCAGTTCTTC.

The chain couples TRBV5-1 to TRBJ2-4; the match to TRBD1 covers 7 bases. V lost 4 bases, J lost 5 bases, and 6 bases stayed unmatched. This CDR3 region has 14 residues. Germline values: CDR1 SGHRS, CDR2 YFSETQ. The CDR3 DNA is TGCGCCAGCAGCAGGGGACAGCTTCAAAACATTCAGTACTTC. This sequence encodes CASSRGQLQNIQYF.

By share of the sample, this clone is medium-sized. The gene calls are TRBV5-5 and TRBJ1-1; D might be TRBD1 (5 bases). The CDR3 loop spans 13 amino acids. Trimming took 3 bases from V and 1 from J, leaving 7 bases between them. Germline CDR1 reads SGHKS; CDR2 reads YYEKEE (reference sequence). CDR3 region: CASSSQGNTEAFF. CDR3 DNA sequence: TGTGCCAGCAGCTCTCAGGGGAACACTGAAGCTTTCTTT.

This chain connects TRBV4-3 to TRBJ1-1, with no clear D. V lost 4 bases and J 1 base, leaving 13 bases between the germline ends. This CDR3 region has 15 residues. Germline CDR1 LGHNA, CDR2 YSLEER. The CDR3 nucleotides are TGCGCCAGCAGCCGGGAGTCTGTAGCGAACACTGAAGCTTTCTTT. The encoded protein is CASSRESVANTEAFF.